The source of this T cell receptor beta chain is a study of blood T cell repertoires in COVID-19. Study summary: PBMCs, B-cell-depleted T cells, or T cells were the source of the cDNA or gDNA that made up the material.

V was pared by 7 bases and J by 0 bases, with 7 bases of the junction left unmatched. This CDR3 has 16 residues. Germline loops: CDR1 MDHEN, CDR2 SYDVKM. Original data processing: Amplification from reference gene primers served as the basis for estimated nucleated cell counts. Sequencing was performed with immunoSEQ multiplex PCR; in TCRdb, only in-frame clones are kept and a portion is missing. That table gives V, J and clone size, and the DNA gave D and trimming. The data show tens of thousands of clones, 90% seen once. The chain uses TRBV28 and TRBJ2-5; the match to TRBD1 covers 11 bases. The material sequenced was peripheral blood. This clonotype was sampled from a man aged 45-60 years with acute or convalescent COVID-19. In DNA form, the CDR3 reads TGTGCCAGCAATATGGACAGGGGGCATGACCAAGAGACCCAGTACTTC. As protein: CASNMDRGHDQETQYF.